This record looks at one TCR beta chain sequence and its context. Other DNA sequences in the same sample also yield this CDR3. Using immunoSEQ multiplex PCR, the repertoire was profiled, and TCRdb retains in-frame clones only, with some absent. The top ten hold 6.3% of the sample, which has under 100,000 clones, almost 95% seen once. These data come from a study of blood T cell repertoires in COVID-19. Study background: Some COVID-19 samples were acute and others convalescent; all came from the United States, Italy and Spain.

The CDR3 is 15 residues long. Germline V gene sequence: CDR1 KGHSH, CDR2 LQKENI. The V gene lost 3 bases and the J gene lost 0 bases, with 10 bases spanning the gap. Material: peripheral blood. The V gene is TRBV18, the J gene TRBJ2-3; a weak D match, TRBD1 (6 bases). The clonotype comes from a woman in her fifties or sixties with active COVID-19. The CDR3 nucleotides are TGTGCCAGCTCACCGGTAGGGGGAAGCACAGATACGCAGTATTTT. Translating gives CASSPVGGSTDTQYF.